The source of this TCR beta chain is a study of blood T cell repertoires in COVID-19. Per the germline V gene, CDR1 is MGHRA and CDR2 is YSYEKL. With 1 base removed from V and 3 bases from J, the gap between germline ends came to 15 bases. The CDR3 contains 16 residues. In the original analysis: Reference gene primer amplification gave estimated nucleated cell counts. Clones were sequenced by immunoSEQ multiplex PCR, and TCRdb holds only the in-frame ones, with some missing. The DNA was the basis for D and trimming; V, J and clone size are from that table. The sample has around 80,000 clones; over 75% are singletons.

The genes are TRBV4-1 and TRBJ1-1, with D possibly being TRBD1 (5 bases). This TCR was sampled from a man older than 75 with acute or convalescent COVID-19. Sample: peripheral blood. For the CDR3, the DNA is TGCGCCAGCAGCCAAGTGGCGCAGCAGGGCGACACTGAAGCTTTCTTT. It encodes CASSQVAQQGDTEAFF.